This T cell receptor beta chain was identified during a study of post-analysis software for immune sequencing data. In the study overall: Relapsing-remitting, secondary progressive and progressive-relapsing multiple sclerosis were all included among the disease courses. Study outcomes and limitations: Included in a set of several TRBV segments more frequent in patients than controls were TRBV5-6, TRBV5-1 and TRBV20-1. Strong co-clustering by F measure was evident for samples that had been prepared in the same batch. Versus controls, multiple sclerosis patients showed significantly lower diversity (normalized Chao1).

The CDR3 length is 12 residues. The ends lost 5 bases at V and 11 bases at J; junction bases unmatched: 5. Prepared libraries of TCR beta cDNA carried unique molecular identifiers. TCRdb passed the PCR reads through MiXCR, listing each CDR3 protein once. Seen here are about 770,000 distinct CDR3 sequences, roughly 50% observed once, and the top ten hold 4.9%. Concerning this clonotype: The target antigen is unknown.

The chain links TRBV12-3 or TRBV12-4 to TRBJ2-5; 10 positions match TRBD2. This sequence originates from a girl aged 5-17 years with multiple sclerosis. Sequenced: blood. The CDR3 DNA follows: TGTGCCAGCAGTCTTAGCGGGAGGCAGCAGTACTTC. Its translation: CASSLSGRQQYF.